This T cell receptor (beta chain) was profiled in a study of T cell clonotyping in hematopoietic cell transplantation. Study at large: Recipient samples before transplant were obtained post-cytoreduction.

Libraries were prepared by immunoSEQ multiplex PCR; TCRdb keeps only in-frame clonotypes and omits some of them. Among roughly 34,000 clones listed, 90% to 95% were seen once. CDR1 and CDR2 (germline): SGHRS, YFSETQ. After removal of 3 bases from V and 8 bases from J, the junction contained 9 bases not matched to a gene. This CDR3 region has 15 residues. Study-level points and caveats: Broader posttransplant TCR repertoire diversity was predicted by graft donor and pretransplant recipient Inverse Simpson Index values. Recipient TCR diversity dropped after transplant; expanded clonotypes rose from day 30 to 180.

As concerns this clone: Antigen specificity is unknown.

Time point of the sample: recipient sample about 28 days before transplant, after cytoreduction. The chain employs TRBV5-1 and TRBJ1-4; the match to TRBD1 covers 8 bases. The sample was peripheral blood mononuclear cells, taken before stem cell transplant. This TCR was recovered from a man aged 40-49 years with chronic myeloid leukemia. Some clones in this sample may be carry-over from other donors' samples. CDR3 sequence: CASSSAGGGAEKLFF. As DNA, the CDR3 is TGCGCCAGCAGCTCAGCAGGGGGCGGGGCAGAAAAACTGTTTTTT. The full variable domain, in which reference TRBV5-1 and TRBJ1-4 provide the parts outside the CDR3, is KAGVTQTPRYLIKTRGQQVTLSCSPISGHRSVSWYQQTPGQGLQFLFEYFSETQRNKGNFPGRFSGRQFSNSRSEMNVSTLELGDSALYLCASSSAGGGAEKLFFGSGTQLSVL.